This T cell receptor beta chain was sequenced in a study of blood T cell repertoires in COVID-19. Background on the study: Donors in the United States, Italy and Spain gave samples during acute or convalescent COVID-19. Sources were T cells, B-cell-depleted T cells, or PBMCs; the material itself was cDNA or gDNA.

V was pared by 1 base and J by 1 base, with 7 bases between. Germline V gives CDR1 SGHVS, CDR2 FNYEAQ. There are 14 residues in the CDR3. Authors' data handling: Reference gene primer amplification gave nucleated cell count estimates. The protocol was immunoSEQ multiplex PCR, while the TCRdb copy is restricted to in-frame clones and leaves out a portion. V and J calls and clone size are as listed in that table; D and trimming were resolved from the DNA. The repertoire consists of around 77,000 clones, with about 92% occurring once and the leading ten covering about a sixth. The chain combines TRBV7-6 with TRBJ1-1; possible D gene TRBD1, 6 bases. Sequenced sample: peripheral blood. The clonotype was recovered from an elderly woman with active or convalescent COVID-19. The CDR3 DNA sequence: TGTGCCAGCAGCTTAGGGGGGCCGAACACTGAAGCTTTCTTT. Translated, it gives CASSLGGPNTEAFF.